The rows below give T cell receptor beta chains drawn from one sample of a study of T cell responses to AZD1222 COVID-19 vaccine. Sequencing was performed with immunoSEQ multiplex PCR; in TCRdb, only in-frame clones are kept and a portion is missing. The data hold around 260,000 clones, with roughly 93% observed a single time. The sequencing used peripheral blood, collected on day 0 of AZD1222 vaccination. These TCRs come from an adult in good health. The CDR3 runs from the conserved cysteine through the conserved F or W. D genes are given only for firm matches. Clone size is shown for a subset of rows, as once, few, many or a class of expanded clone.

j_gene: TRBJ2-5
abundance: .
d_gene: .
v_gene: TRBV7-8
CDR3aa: CASSPLRSLETQYF
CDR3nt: TGTGCCAGCAGCCCCCTTCGGAGTTTGGAGACCCAGTACTTC

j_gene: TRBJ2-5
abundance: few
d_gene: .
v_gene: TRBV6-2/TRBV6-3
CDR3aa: CASSTLGSRETQYF
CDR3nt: TGTGCCAGCAGCACCCTAGGGTCTAGAGAGACCCAGTACTTC

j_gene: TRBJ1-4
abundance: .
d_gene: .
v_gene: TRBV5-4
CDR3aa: CATMAGPGEKLFF
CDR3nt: TGTGCCACCATGGCGGGCCCGGGGGAAAAACTGTTTTTT

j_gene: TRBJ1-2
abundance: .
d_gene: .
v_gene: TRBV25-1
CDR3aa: CASMGFYGGYTF
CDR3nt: TGTGCCAGCATGGGATTCTATGGAGGCTACACCTTC

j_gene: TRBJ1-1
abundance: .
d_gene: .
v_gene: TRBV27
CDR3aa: CASRKGHLNTEAFF
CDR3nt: TGTGCCAGCAGAAAAGGACACTTGAACACTGAAGCTTTCTTT

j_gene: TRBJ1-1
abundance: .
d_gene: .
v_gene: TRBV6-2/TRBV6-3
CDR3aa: CASSGLEVLKAFF
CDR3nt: TGTGCCAGCAGTGGGCTGGAGGTCTTGAAAGCTTTCTTT

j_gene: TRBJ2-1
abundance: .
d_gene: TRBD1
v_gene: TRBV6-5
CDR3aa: CASSYSGQGYNEQFF
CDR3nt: TGTGCCAGCAGTTACTCGGGACAGGGCTACAATGAGCAGTTCTTC

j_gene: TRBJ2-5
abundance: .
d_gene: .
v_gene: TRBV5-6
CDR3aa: CASSFGGGQETQYF
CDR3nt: TGTGCCAGCAGCTTCGGGGGCGGGCAAGAGACCCAGTACTTC

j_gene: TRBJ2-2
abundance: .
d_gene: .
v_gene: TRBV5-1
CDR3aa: CASSLTGPNTGELFF
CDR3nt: TGCGCCAGCAGCTTGACAGGACCGAACACCGGGGAGCTGTTTTTT

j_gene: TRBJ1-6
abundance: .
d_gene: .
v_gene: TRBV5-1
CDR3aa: CASSLDSDSPLHF
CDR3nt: TGCGCCAGCAGCTTGGACAGTGATTCACCCCTCCACTTT

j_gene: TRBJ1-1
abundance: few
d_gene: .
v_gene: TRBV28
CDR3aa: CASKTPGTLNTEAFF
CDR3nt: TGTGCCAGCAAAACCCCCGGGACATTGAACACTGAAGCTTTCTTT

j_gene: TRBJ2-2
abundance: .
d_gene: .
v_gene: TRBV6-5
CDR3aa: CASSLFRGYTGELFF
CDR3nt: TGTGCCAGCAGTCTCTTCAGGGGTTACACCGGGGAGCTGTTTTTT

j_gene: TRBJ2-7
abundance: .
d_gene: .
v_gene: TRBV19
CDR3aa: CASSTDPSVPYEQYF
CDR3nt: TGTGCCAGTAGTACAGATCCTAGCGTACCCTACGAGCAGTACTTC

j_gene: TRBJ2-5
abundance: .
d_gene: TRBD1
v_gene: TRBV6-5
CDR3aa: CASSTRTGGFETQYF
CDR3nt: TGTGCCAGCAGTACCCGGACAGGGGGCTTTGAGACCCAGTACTTC

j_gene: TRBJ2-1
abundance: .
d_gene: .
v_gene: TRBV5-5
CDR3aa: CASRSGSSYNEQFF
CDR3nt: TGCGCCAGCAGATCTGGGAGCTCCTACAATGAGCAGTTCTTC

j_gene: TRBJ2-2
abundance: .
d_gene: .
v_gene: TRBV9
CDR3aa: CASSVEGTPGELFF
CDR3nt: TGTGCCAGCAGCGTAGAGGGGACTCCCGGGGAGCTGTTTTTT

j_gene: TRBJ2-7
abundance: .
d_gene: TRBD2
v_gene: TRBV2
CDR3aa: CASSEGREGYEQYF
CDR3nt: TGTGCCAGCAGTGAGGGGCGGGAGGGTTACGAGCAGTACTTC

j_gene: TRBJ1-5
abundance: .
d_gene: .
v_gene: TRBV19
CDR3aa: CASSIREVQPQHF
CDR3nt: TGTGCCAGTAGTATCAGGGAAGTTCAGCCCCAGCATTTT

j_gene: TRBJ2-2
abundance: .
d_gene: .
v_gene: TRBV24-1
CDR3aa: CATSDLLTGNTGELFF
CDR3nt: TGTGCCACCAGTGATTTACTGACAGGGAACACCGGGGAGCTGTTTTTT

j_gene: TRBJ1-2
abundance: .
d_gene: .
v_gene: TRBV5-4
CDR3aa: CASSLENYGYTF
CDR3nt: TGTGCCAGCAGCTTGGAAAACTATGGCTACACCTTC

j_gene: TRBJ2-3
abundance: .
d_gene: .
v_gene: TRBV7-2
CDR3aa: CASSLGGPGAQDTQYF
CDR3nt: TGTGCCAGCAGCTTAGGCGGGCCCGGCGCCCAAGATACGCAGTATTTT

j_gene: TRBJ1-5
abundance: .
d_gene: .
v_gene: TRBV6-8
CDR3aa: CASSRRQRNQPQHF
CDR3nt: TGTGCCAGCAGCCGGAGACAACGCAATCAGCCCCAGCATTTT

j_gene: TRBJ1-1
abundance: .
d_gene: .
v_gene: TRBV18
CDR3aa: CASSPPGSSEAFF
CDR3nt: TGTGCCAGCTCACCACCGGGGTCATCTGAAGCTTTCTTT

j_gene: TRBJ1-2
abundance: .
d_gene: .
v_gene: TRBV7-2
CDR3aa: CASSLSAPGNGYTF
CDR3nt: TGTGCCAGCAGCTTATCGGCACCTGGGAATGGCTACACCTTC

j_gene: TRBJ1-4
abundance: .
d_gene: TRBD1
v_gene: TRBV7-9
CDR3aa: CASSTGQGREKLFF
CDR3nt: TGTGCCAGCAGCACGGGACAGGGTCGGGAAAAACTGTTTTTT

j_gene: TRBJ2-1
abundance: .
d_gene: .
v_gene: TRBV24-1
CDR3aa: CATKGPDDPYNEQFF
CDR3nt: TGTGCCACCAAGGGGCCTGACGACCCTTACAATGAGCAGTTCTTC

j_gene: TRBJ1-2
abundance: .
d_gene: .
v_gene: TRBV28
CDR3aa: CASTRANYGYTF
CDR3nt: TGTGCCAGCACGCGCGCTAACTATGGCTACACCTTC

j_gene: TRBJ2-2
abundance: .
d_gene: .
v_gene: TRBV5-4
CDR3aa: CASSLRKRGRPITGELFF
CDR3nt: TGTGCCAGCAGCCTAAGGAAACGGGGGCGACCTATCACCGGGGAGCTGTTTTTT

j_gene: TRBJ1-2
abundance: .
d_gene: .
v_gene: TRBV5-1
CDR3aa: CASSLVAGANYGYTF
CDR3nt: TGCGCCAGCAGCTTGGTGGCAGGGGCTAACTATGGCTACACCTTC

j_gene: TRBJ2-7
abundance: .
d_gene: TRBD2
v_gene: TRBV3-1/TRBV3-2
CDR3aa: CASSQAAGGRSYEQYF
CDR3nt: TGTGCCAGCAGCCAAGCAGCGGGAGGCCGCTCCTACGAGCAGTACTTC

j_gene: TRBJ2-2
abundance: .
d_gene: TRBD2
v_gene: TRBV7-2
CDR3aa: CASSPPSGRYTGELFF
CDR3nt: TGTGCCAGCAGCCCCCCTAGCGGGAGATACACCGGGGAGCTGTTTTTT

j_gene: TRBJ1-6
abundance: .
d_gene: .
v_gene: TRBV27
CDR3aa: CASGALTVRNSPLHF
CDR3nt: TGTGCCAGCGGCGCTTTGACAGTTCGGAATTCACCCCTCCACTTT

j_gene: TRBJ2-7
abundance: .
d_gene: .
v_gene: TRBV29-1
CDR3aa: CSVTQGLYEQYF
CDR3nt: TGCAGCGTGACCCAGGGACTCTACGAGCAGTACTTC

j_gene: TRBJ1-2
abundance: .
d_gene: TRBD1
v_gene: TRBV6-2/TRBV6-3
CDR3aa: CASSFQTGYGYTF
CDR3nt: TGTGCCAGCAGTTTCCAGACAGGGTATGGCTACACCTTC

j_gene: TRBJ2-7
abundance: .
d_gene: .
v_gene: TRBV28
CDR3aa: CASSTHRAYEQYF
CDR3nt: TGTGCCAGCAGTACCCACAGGGCCTACGAGCAGTACTTC

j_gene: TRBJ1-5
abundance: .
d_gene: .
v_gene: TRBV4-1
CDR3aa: CASSQVGGTRGGQPQHF
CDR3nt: TGCGCCAGCAGCCAAGTTGGGGGGACCAGGGGAGGTCAGCCCCAGCATTTT

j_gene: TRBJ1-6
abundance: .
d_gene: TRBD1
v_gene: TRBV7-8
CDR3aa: CASSFGTGGDSPLHF
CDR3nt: TGTGCCAGCAGCTTTGGGACAGGGGGCGATTCACCCCTCCACTTT

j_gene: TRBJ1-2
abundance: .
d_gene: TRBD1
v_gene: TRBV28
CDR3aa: CASSDGQGVGYTF
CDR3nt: TGTGCCAGCAGCGATGGACAGGGAGTTGGCTACACCTTC

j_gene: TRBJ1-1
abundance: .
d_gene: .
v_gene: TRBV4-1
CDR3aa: CASSQETGNAFF
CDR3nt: TGCGCCAGCAGCCAAGAAACAGGGAACGCTTTCTTT

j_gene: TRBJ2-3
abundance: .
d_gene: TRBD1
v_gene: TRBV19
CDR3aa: CASSLYGTEGTDTQYF
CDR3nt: TGTGCCAGTAGTCTATACGGGACAGAGGGCACAGATACGCAGTATTTT

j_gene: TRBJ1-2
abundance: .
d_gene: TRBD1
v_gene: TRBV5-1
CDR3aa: CASSPGTGGFGGYTF
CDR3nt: TGCGCCAGCAGCCCCGGGACAGGGGGCTTTGGCGGCTACACCTTC

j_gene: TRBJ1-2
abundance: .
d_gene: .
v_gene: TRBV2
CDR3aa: CASSESFMESRGIVGYTF
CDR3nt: TGTGCCAGCAGTGAATCGTTTATGGAATCGAGGGGGATAGTAGGCTACACCTTC

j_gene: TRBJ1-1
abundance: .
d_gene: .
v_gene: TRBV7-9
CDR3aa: CASSLEESFEAFF
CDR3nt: TGTGCCAGCAGCTTAGAGGAGAGCTTTGAAGCTTTCTTT

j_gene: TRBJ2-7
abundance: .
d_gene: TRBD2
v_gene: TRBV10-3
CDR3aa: CAISDETSSYEQYF
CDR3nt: TGTGCCATCAGTGACGAGACTAGCTCTTACGAGCAGTACTTC

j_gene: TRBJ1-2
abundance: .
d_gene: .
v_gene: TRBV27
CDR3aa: CASSRAPAYGYTF
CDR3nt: TGTGCCAGCAGTCGCGCGCCTGCGTATGGCTACACCTTC

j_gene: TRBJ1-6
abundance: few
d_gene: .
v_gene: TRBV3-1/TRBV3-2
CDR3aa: CASSRTDYNSPLHF
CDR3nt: TGTGCCAGCAGCCGGACGGATTATAATTCACCCCTCCACTTT

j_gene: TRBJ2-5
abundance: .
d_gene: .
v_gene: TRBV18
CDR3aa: CASSPGGQETQYF
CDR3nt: TGTGCCAGCTCACCAGGGGGACAAGAGACCCAGTACTTC

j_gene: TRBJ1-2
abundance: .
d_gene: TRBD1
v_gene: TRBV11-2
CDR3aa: CASSSGQARYGYTF
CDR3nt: TGTGCCAGCAGCTCAGGACAGGCGAGATATGGCTACACCTTC

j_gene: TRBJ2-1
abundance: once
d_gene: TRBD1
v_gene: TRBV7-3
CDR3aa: CASSLRGGAGNEQFF
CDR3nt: TGTGCCAGCAGCTTGAGAGGGGGCGCTGGGAATGAGCAGTTCTTC

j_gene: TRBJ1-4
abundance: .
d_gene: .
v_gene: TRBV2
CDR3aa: CAMGGRENEKLFF
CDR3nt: TGTGCCATGGGGGGCAGGGAAAATGAAAAACTGTTTTTT

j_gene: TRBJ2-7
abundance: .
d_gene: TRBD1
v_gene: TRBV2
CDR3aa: CASSRGQTYEQYF
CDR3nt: TGTGCCAGCAGTAGGGGACAGACCTACGAGCAGTACTTC

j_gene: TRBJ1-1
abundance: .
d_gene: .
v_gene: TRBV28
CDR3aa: CASSRTEAFF
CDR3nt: TGTGCCAGCAGCCGGACTGAAGCTTTCTTT

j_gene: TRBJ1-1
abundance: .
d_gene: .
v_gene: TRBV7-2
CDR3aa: CASSLESAAAFF
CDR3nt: TGTGCCAGCAGCTTAGAATCCGCAGCAGCTTTCTTT